This T cell receptor (beta chain) was recorded in a study of glioma-infiltrating T cells after dendritic cell vaccination. On the study more broadly: Patients received three intradermal dendritic cell vaccine injections at biweekly intervals.

CDR3 length: 14 amino acids. Germline V gives CDR1 LNHNV, CDR2 YYDKDF (reference sequence). Trimming took 4 bases from V and 5 from J, leaving 12 bases between them. The time point here: after dendritic cell vaccination, including at tumor progression/relapse. Patients had residual fresh-frozen tumor tissue and more than two years of survival data. Data came from immunoSEQ multiplex PCR; TCRdb stores just in-frame clones and leaves some out. The table includes approximately 110,000 clones, 90% detected once. The sample in question was blood, obtained after dendritic cell vaccination. The chain couples TRBV15 to TRBJ2-4, with a possible D match to TRBD2 (6 bases). The TCR was taken from a human donor with glioblastoma. The CDR3 DNA is TGTGCCACCAGCAAGATGGGAGGCGAAAACATTCAGTACTTC. It encodes CATSKMGGENIQYF.